A selection of T cell receptor beta chains follows, all from one sample in a study of blood T cells in healthy people across ages. TCRdb recomputed calls from the 5' RACE reads with MiXCR, one row per CDR3 protein. The table includes about a million distinct CDR3 sequences, roughly 50% detected once. Sequencing was carried out using blood. Receptors originate from a woman in her sixties in good health. Each CDR3 is given with its conserved first and last residue. The order of the fields is D gene, J gene, V gene, clone size, CDR3 DNA, CDR3 protein. D genes are given only for firm matches. Some rows mark clone size as missing; the rest say once, few, many or name a class of expanded clone.

d_call: TRBD2; j_call: TRBJ2-6; v_call: TRBV28; clone_size: .; cdr3_nt: TGTGCCAGCAGGTTGACTAGCGGGAGTACTGGGGCCAACGTCCCGACTTTC; cdr3_aa: CASRLTSGSTGANVPTF
d_call: TRBD2; j_call: TRBJ2-1; v_call: TRBV2; clone_size: .; cdr3_nt: TGTGCCAGCAGGGAGACTAGCGGGAGTTACAATGAGCAGTTCTTC; cdr3_aa: CASRETSGSYNEQFF
d_call: TRBD1; j_call: TRBJ2-7; v_call: TRBV10-3; clone_size: .; cdr3_nt: TGTGCCATCGGGACAGGGGGCTACGAGCAGTACTTC; cdr3_aa: CAIGTGGYEQYF
d_call: TRBD2; j_call: TRBJ2-7; v_call: TRBV10-3; clone_size: few; cdr3_nt: TGTGCCATCAGTGTGGGGGAGGGATCTAGCGGGAGCGACGAGCAGTACTTC; cdr3_aa: CAISVGEGSSGSDEQYF
d_call: TRBD1; j_call: TRBJ2-7; v_call: TRBV7-9; clone_size: .; cdr3_nt: TGTGCCAGCAACGACAGGGGACGATACGAGCAGTACTTC; cdr3_aa: CASNDRGRYEQYF
d_call: .; j_call: TRBJ2-7; v_call: TRBV4-2; clone_size: .; cdr3_nt: TGTGCCAGCAGCCAGGGGGTACTCTCCTACGAGCAGTACTTC; cdr3_aa: CASSQGVLSYEQYF
d_call: .; j_call: TRBJ2-1; v_call: TRBV5-4; clone_size: .; cdr3_nt: TGTGCCAGCAGCTTGGAAGTGATGGACTACAATGAGCAGTTCTTC; cdr3_aa: CASSLEVMDYNEQFF
d_call: TRBD1; j_call: TRBJ1-1; v_call: TRBV15; clone_size: .; cdr3_nt: TGTGCCACCAGCAGCGACAGGGTGACTGAAGCTTTCTTT; cdr3_aa: CATSSDRVTEAFF
d_call: TRBD2; j_call: TRBJ2-7; v_call: TRBV30; clone_size: .; cdr3_nt: TGTGCCTGGAGTAAGGACCCAGCGGGAGGGCCCGACGAGCAGTACTTC; cdr3_aa: CAWSKDPAGGPDEQYF
d_call: TRBD1; j_call: TRBJ1-1; v_call: TRBV5-1; clone_size: few; cdr3_nt: TGCGCCAGCAGTGGACAGGGACAGAACACTGAAGCTTTCTTT; cdr3_aa: CASSGQGQNTEAFF
d_call: .; j_call: TRBJ2-7; v_call: TRBV6-5; clone_size: .; cdr3_nt: TGTGCCACCAAAGGGCAGGAGGGCCCTTACGAGCAGTACTTC; cdr3_aa: CATKGQEGPYEQYF
d_call: .; j_call: TRBJ2-7; v_call: TRBV4-1; clone_size: .; cdr3_nt: TGCGCCAGCAGCCAAGTCGGATTAGAGGCGCACTACGAGCAGTACTTC; cdr3_aa: CASSQVGLEAHYEQYF
d_call: TRBD2; j_call: TRBJ2-3; v_call: TRBV28; clone_size: many; cdr3_nt: TGTGCCAGCAGTCGTCCTAGCGGCATTACTTTCACAGATACGCAGTATTTT; cdr3_aa: CASSRPSGITFTDTQYF
d_call: .; j_call: TRBJ2-4; v_call: TRBV6-1; clone_size: .; cdr3_nt: TGTGCCAGCAGTGAAGCACAGCAAGTCAAAAACATTCAGTACTTC; cdr3_aa: CASSEAQQVKNIQYF